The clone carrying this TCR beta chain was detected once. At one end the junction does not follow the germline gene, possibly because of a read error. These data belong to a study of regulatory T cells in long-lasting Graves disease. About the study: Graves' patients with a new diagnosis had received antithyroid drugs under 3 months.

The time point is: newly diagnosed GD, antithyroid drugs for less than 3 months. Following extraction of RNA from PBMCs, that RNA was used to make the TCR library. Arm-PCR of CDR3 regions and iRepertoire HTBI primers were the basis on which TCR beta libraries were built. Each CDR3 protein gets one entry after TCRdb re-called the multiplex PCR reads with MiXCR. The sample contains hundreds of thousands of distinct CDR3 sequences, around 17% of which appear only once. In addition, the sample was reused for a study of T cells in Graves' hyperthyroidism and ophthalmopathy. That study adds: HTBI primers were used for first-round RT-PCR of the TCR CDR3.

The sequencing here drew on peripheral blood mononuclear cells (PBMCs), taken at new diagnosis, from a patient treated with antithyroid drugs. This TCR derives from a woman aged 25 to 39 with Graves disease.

The CDR3 DNA is TGCGTCAGCAGGAGGGCAGGCACGGGTGTGGATACGCAGTATTTT. It codes for CVSRRAGTGVDTQYF. The rearrangement links TRBV5-1 to TRBJ2-3; maybe TRBD2 (6 bases). Germline V lookup: CDR1 SGHRS, CDR2 YFSETQ. The CDR3 spans 15 residues.